This T cell receptor beta chain was recovered during a study of blood T cell repertoires in COVID-19 (dated by TCRdb to 2018 to 2021). Regarding the research as a whole: Samples from collaborators originated in the United States, Italy and Spain and spanned both the acute and convalescent phases of COVID-19. The material from the prospective study consisted of cDNA or gDNA derived from T cells, B-cell-depleted T cells, or PBMCs. Deeply sampled blood TCRbeta repertoires from subjects exposed to, actively infected with, or recovered from COVID-19 were included in the dataset. The repertoires were released in a freely available public database intended as a resource for research on the immune response to SARS-CoV-2. The samples were drawn from two sources: the first 160 participants of the ongoing ImmuneRACE study, and about 1,300 subjects contributed by 6 global collaborators. The sample metadata nearly always contained a de-identified subject ID, COVID-19 status, age in years and sex. Where available, HLA class I and class II types were obtained from metadata supplied by the sample provider rather than from assay-based typing. The full study reports these points: How much clinical and demographic metadata was included differed by source and by participant, and the metadata was provided uncurated.

As for this clone: There is no known antigen for this receptor. The input lacks base qualities; no much larger clone sits a single base away.

V drops 3 bases and J drops 5 bases, leaving 13 bases in between. From the cysteine through the phenylalanine, the CDR3 covers 14 amino acids. Of the read, only the CDR3 DNA is kept; its 42 bases are in frame from base 1. From the germline V gene (reference sequence), CDR1 is LNHNV and CDR2 is YYDKDF. TCRbeta CDR3 regions were amplified from genomic DNA using the immunoSEQ Assay, a bias-controlled multiplex PCR. The paper's data handling went like this. The number of nucleated cells in each sample was estimated by amplification of reference gene primers within the assay. To quantify the absolute abundance of each unique TCRbeta CDR3 rearrangement, sequence reads were collapsed and filtered. For each sample, productive Simpson clonality was calculated by taking the square root of Simpson's diversity index across productive rearrangements. Drawn from immuneACCESS, this table holds only the in-frame rearrangements with V and J called that TCRdb kept. Clones are partly lost; checked studies trace under half to an unresolved V gene and leave the rest unexplained. The DNA was the basis for D and trimming; V, J and clone size are from that table. In this sample the table shows 70,000 or so clones, roughly 74% of which occur a single time. Around a sixth of the sample lies in the top ten.

Whole blood was collected in K2EDTA tubes by collaborating institutions according to the institutions' own protocols. For TCRbeta analysis, collaborators shipped samples in one of three forms: frozen whole blood, isolated PBMCs, or DNA extracted from either of those sample types. The clonotype comes from a human donor in a cohort sampled during active COVID-19. The sample taken for sequencing was peripheral blood. The rearrangement combines TRBV15 with TRBJ1-1; TRBD1 is a possible D gene, resting on 6 matching bases. The CDR3 has the sequence CATSRGGRGTEAFF. Read as DNA, the sequence is TGTGCCACCAGCAGGGGGGGGCGCGGGACTGAAGCTTTCTTT.